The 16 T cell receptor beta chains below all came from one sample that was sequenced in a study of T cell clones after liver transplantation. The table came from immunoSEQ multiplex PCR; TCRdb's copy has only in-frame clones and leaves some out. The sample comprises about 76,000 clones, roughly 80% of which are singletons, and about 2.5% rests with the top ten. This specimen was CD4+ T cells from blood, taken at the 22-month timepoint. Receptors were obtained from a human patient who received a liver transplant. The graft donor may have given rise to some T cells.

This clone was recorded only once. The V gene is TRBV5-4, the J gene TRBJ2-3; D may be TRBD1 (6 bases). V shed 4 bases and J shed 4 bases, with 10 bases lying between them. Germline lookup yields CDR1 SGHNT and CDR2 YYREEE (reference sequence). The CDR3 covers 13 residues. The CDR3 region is CASSTGNADTQYF. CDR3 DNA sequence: TGTGCCAGCAGCACAGGGAACGCAGATACGCAGTATTTT. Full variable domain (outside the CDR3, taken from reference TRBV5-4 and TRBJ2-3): ETGVTQSPTHLIKTRGQQVTLRCSSQSGHNTVSWYQQALGQGPQFIFQYYREEENGRGNFPPRFSGLQFPNYSSELNVNALELDDSALYLCASSTGNADTQYFGPGTRLTVL.

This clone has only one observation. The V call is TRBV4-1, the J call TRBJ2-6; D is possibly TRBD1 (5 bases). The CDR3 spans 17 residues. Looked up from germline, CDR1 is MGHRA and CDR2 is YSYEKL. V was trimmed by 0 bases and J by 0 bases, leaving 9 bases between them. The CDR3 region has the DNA TGCGCCAGCAGCCAAGATCAACAGGTCTCTGGGGCCAACGTCCTGACTTTC. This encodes CASSQDQQVSGANVLTF.

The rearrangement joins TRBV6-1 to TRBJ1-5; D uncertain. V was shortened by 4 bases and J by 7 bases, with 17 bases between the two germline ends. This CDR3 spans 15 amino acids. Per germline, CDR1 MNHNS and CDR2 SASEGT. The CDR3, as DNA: TGTGCCAGCAGTGGTCGAGGGATCTCCTGGCAGCCCCAGCATTTT. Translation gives CASSGRGISWQPQHF.

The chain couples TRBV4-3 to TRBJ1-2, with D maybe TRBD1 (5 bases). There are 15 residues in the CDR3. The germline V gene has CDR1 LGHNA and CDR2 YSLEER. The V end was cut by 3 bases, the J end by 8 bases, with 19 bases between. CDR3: CASSQEGQGAYGYTF. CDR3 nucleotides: TGCGCCAGCAGCCAGGAGGGTCAGGGAGCTTACGGCTACACCTTC.

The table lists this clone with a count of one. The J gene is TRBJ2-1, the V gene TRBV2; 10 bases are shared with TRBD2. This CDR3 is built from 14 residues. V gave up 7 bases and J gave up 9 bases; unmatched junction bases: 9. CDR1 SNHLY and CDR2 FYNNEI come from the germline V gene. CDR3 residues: CASTLSGGAREQFF. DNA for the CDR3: TGTGCCAGCACTCTAAGCGGGGGGGCCCGTGAGCAGTTCTTC.

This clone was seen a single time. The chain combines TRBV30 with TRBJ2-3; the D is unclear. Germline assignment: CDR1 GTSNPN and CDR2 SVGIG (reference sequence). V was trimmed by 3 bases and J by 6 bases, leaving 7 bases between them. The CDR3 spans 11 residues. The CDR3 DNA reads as TGTGCCTGGAGCGTTGGGGATACGCAGTATTTT. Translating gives CAWSVGDTQYF.

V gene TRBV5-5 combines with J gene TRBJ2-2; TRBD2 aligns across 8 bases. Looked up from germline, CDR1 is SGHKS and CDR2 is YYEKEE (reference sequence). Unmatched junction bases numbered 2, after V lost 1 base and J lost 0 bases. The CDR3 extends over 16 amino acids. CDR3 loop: CASSLLAGPNTGELFF. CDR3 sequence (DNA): TGTGCCAGCAGCTTGCTAGCGGGCCCGAACACCGGGGAGCTGTTTTTT.

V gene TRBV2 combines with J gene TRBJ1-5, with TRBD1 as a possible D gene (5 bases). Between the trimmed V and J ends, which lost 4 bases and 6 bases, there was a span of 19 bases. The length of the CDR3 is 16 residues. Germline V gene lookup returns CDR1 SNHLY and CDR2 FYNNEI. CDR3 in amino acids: CASSGGVTAGGQPQHF. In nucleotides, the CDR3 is TGTGCCAGCAGTGGAGGGGTTACGGCGGGTGGTCAGCCCCAGCATTTT.

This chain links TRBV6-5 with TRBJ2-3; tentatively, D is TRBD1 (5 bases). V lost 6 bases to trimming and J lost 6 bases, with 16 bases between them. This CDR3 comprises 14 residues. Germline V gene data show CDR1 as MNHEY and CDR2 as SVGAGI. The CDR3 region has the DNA TGTGCCAGCAGCAAAGGGGTGCTAGGGGATACGCAGTATTTT. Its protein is CASSKGVLGDTQYF.

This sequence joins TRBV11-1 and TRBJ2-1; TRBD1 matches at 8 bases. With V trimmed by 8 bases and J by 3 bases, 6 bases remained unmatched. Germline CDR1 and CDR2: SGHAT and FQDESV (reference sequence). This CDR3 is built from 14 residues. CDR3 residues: CASCHGQGYNEQFF. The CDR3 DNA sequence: TGTGCCAGCTGCCACGGACAGGGCTACAATGAGCAGTTCTTC.

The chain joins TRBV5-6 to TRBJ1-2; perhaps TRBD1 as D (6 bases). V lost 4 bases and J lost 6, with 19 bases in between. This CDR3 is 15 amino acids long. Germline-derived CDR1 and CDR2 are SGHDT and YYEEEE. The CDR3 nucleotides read TGTGCCAGCAGCCCGCGGGGCAGGCACAGGGATGGCTACACCTTC. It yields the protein CASSPRGRHRDGYTF.

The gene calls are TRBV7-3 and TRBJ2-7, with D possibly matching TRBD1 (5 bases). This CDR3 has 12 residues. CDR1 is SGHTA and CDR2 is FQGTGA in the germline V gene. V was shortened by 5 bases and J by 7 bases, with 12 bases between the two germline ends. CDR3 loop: CASSTDWTEQYF. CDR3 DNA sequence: TGTGCCAGCAGCACCGACTGGACAGAGCAGTACTTC.

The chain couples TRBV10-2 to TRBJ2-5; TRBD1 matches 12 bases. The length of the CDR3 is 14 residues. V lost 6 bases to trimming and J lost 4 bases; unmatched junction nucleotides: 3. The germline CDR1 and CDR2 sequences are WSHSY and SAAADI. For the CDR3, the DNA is TGCGCCAGCAGGGGGGACAGGGGGCGAGAGACCCAGTACTTC. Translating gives CASRGDRGRETQYF.

The CDR3 DNA reads TGTGCCAGCAGCTTAGCAGGGTCCGGGGAGCTGTTTTTT. Translation gives CASSLAGSGELFF. The chain joins TRBV7-9 to TRBJ2-2; D remains unclear. V was shortened by 0 bases and J by 6 bases, with 5 bases between the two germline ends. CDR1 and CDR2 (germline): SEHNR, FQNEAQ (reference sequence). The length of the CDR3 is 13 residues.

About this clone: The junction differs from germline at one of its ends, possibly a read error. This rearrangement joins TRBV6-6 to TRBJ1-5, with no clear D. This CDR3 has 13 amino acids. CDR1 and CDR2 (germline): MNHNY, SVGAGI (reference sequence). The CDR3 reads CASSYSHMDRPNF. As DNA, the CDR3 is TGTGCCAGCAGTTACTCCCACATGGATCGCCCTAATTTT.

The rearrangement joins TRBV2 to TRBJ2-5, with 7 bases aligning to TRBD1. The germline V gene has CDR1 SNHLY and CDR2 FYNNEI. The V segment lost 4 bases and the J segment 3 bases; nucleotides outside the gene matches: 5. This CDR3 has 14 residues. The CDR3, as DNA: TGTGCCAGCAGTGTTGGGCAGGGGGAAGAGACCCAGTACTTC. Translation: CASSVGQGEETQYF.